This T cell receptor beta chain derives from a study of early T cells in non-severe SARS-CoV-2 infection. Study in general: The study sequenced bulk RNA from unsorted whole blood, with chains unpaired.

The CDR3 is 16 residues long. Looked up from germline, CDR1 is MNHNS and CDR2 is SASEGT. V trimming: 5 bases; J trimming: 1 base; junction bases outside the gene matches: 10. The TCR library protocol attached unique molecular identifiers to the individual cDNA molecules. TCRdb analysed the 5' RACE reads with MiXCR anew, one entry per CDR3 protein. The table shows about 49,000 distinct CDR3 sequences, with about 12% occurring only once. To note about this clonotype: Its specificity is not known.

Overall study findings and caveats: Matching results from VDJdb favored anti-spike CD8 responses, leaving private and CD4 specificities undetected.

The rearrangement links TRBV6-1 to TRBJ2-7; TRBD1 agrees at 8 bases. The TCR comes from an adult who was a healthcare worker with PCR-confirmed SARS-CoV-2 infection or an uninfected control (not recorded which). The sample consisted of whole blood. The CDR3 protein is CASSSTFGQGSYEQYF. The DNA of the CDR3 is TGTGCCAGCAGTTCAACTTTCGGACAGGGTTCCTACGAGCAGTACTTC.